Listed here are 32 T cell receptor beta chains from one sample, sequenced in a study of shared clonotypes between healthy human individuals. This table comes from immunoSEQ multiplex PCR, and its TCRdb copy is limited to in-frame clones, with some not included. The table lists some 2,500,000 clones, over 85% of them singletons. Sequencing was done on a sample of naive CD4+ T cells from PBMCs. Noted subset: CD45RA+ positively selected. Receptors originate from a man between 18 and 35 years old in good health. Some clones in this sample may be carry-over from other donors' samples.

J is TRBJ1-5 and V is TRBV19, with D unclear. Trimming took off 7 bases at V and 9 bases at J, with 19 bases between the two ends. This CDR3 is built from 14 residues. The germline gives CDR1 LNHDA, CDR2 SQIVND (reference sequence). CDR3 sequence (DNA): TGTGCCAGTATCCAGGCGGGGTTGGGGTGGCCCCAGCATTTT. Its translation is CASIQAGLGWPQHF.

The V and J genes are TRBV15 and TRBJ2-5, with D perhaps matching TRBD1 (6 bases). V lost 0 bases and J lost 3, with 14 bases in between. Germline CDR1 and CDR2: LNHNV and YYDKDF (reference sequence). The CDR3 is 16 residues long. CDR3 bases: TGTGCCACCAGCAGAGATCCCCAGGGGCTTAAAGAGACCCAGTACTTC. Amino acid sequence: CATSRDPQGLKETQYF.

This CDR3 reads CASSGVQGSVEAFF. CDR3 coding DNA: TGTGCCAGCAGTGGAGTACAGGGATCGGTTGAAGCTTTCTTT. The chain combines TRBV2 with TRBJ1-1; a possible D gene is TRBD1 (6 bases). Germline CDR1 and CDR2: SNHLY and FYNNEI. The CDR3 has 14 residues. The V end was cut by 4 bases, the J end by 7 bases, with 16 bases between.

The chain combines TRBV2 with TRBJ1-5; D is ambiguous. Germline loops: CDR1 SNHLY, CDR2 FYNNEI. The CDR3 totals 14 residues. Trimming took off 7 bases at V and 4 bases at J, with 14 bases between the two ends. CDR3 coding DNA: TGTGCCAGCATGTTAGCGGCGATTAATCAGCCCCAGCATTTT. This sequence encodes CASMLAAINQPQHF.

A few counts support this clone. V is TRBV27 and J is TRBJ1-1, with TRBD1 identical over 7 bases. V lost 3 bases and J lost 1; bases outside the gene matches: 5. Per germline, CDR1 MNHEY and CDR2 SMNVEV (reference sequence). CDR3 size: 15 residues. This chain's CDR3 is CASSLKTGANTEAFF. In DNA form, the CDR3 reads TGTGCCAGCAGTTTGAAAACAGGGGCGAACACTGAAGCTTTCTTT.

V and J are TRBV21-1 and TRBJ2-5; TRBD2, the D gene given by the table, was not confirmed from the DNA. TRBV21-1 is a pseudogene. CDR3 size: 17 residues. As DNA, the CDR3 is TGTGCCAGCACCCCTTCCCTAACAGGGAGGGGGAAAGAGACCCAGTACTTC. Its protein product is CASTPSLTGRGKETQYF.

The CDR3 reads CASSPRTGGPGNTIYF. The CDR3 DNA sequence: TGTGCCAGCAGTCCTCGGACAGGGGGACCTGGAAACACCATATATTTT. This sequence joins TRBV28 and TRBJ1-3; 10 bases match TRBD1. Germline lookup yields CDR1 MDHEN and CDR2 SYDVKM. J was trimmed by 2 bases and V by 5 bases; bases with no gene match: 6. The length of the CDR3 is 16 residues.

The CDR3, as DNA: TGTGCCAGCTCACTATCGACCGATCCGAGCGAGCAGTACTTC. This sequence encodes CASSLSTDPSEQYF. The V gene is TRBV18, the J gene TRBJ2-7; no clear D gene. The germline V and J ends were trimmed by 4 bases and 6 bases, with 16 bases remaining between them. Germline CDR1 reads KGHSH; CDR2 reads LQKENI. This CDR3 region has 14 residues.

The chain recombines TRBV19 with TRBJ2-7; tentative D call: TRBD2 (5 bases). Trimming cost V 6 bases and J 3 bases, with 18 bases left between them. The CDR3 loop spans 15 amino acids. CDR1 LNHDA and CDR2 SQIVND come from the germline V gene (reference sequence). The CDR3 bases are TGTGCCAGTAGCCCTCGCCCCGGGGTGAACTACGAGCAGTACTTC. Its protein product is CASSPRPGVNYEQYF.

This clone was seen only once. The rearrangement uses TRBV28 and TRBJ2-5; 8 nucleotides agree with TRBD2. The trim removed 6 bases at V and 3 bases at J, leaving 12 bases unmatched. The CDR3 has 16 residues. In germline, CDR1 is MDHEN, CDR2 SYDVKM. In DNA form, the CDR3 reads TGTGCCAGCAGCCCGGGGGGGACCCCGTTAGAAGAGACCCAGTACTTC. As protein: CASSPGGTPLEETQYF.

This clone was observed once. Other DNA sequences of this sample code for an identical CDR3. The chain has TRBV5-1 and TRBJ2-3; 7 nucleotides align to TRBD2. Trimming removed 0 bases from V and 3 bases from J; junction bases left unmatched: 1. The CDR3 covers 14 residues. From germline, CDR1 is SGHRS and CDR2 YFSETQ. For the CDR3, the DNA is TGCGCCAGCAGCTTGGATAGCGGGACAGATACGCAGTATTTT. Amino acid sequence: CASSLDSGTDTQYF.

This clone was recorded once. DNA for the CDR3: TGTGCCAGCAGCCCTTCGAGCCCCTACGAGCAGTACTTC. As protein: CASSPSSPYEQYF. V usage is TRBV6-1 and J usage is TRBJ2-7; D call uncertain. The CDR3 is 13 amino acids. Germline V CDR1 and CDR2: MNHNS, SASEGT. Trimming pared 6 bases from V and 2 bases from J, leaving 11 bases between.

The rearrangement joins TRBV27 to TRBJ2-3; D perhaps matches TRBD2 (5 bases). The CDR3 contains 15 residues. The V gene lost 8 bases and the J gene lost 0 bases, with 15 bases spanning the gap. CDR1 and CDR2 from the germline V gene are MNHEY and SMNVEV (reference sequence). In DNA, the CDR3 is TGTGCCAGCCTCCCCGTAGCGCTGAGCACAGATACGCAGTATTTT. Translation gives CASLPVALSTDTQYF.

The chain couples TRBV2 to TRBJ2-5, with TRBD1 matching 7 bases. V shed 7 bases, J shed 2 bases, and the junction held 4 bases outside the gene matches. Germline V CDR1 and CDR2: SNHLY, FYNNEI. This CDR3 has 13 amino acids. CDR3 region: CASTDRAQETQYF. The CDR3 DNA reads TGTGCCAGCACAGACAGGGCTCAAGAGACCCAGTACTTC. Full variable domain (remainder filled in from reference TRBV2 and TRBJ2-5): EPEVTQTPSHQVTQMGQEVILRCVPISNHLYFYWYRQILGQKVEFLVSFYNNEISEKSEIFDDQFSVERPDGSNFTLKIRSTKLEDSAMYFCASTDRAQETQYFGPGTRLLVL.

Here the CDR3 reads CLSASSQGGAGSQPQHF. Here the CDR3 DNA reads TGTTTGTCTGCCAGCAGTCAAGGGGGCGCCGGGAGTCAGCCCCAGCATTTT. The rearrangement joins TRBV2 to TRBJ1-5; TRBD1 matches 7 bases. The length of the CDR3 is 17 residues. CDR1 SNHLY and CDR2 FYNNEI come from the germline V gene. Full variable domain (missing parts from reference TRBV2 and TRBJ1-5): EPEVTQTPSHQVTQMGQEVILRCVPISNHLYFYWYRQILGQKVEFLVSFYNNEISEKSEIFDDQFSVERPDGSNFTLKIRSTKLEDSAMYFCLSASSQGGAGSQPQHFGDGTRLSIL.

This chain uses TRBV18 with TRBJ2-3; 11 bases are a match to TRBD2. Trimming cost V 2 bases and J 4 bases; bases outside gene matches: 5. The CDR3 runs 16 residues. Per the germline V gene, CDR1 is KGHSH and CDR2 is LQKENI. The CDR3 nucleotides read TGTGCCAGCTCACCATTTCTAGCGGGAGGCCCAGATACGCAGTATTTT. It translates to CASSPFLAGGPDTQYF.

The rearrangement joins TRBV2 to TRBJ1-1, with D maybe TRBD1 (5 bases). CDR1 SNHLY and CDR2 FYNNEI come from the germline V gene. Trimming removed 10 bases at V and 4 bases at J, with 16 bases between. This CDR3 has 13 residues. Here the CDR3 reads CATHFGGGTEAFF. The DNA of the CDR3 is TGTGCCACCCACTTCGGGGGGGGCACTGAAGCTTTCTTT. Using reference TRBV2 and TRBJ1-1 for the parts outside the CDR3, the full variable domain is EPEVTQTPSHQVTQMGQEVILRCVPISNHLYFYWYRQILGQKVEFLVSFYNNEISEKSEIFDDQFSVERPDGSNFTLKIRSTKLEDSAMYFCATHFGGGTEAFFGQGTRLTVV.

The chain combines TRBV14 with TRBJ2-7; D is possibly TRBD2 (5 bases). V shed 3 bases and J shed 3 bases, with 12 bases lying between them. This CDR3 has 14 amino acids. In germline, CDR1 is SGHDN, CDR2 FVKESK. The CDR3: CASSHIARNYEQYF. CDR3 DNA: TGTGCCAGCAGCCACATAGCGCGTAACTACGAGCAGTACTTC.

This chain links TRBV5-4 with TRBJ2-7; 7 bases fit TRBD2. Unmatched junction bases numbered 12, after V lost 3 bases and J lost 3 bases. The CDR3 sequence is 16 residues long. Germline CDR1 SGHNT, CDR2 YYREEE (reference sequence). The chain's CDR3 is CASSSMVGGRNYEQYF. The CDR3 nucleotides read TGTGCCAGCAGCTCGATGGTGGGGGGGAGGAACTACGAGCAGTACTTC.

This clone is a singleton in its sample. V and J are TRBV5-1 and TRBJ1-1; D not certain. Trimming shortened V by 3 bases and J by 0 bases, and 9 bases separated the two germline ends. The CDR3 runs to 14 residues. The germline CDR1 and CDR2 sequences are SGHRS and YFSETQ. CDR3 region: CASSSEGLNTEAFF. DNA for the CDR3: TGCGCCAGCAGCTCCGAGGGCCTGAACACTGAAGCTTTCTTT.

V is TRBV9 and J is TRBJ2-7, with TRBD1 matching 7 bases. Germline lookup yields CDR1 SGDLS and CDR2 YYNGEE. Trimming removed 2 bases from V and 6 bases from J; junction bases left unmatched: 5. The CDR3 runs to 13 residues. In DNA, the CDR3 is TGTGCCAGCAGCGTTAGACAGGGAAGCGAGCAGTACTTC. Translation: CASSVRQGSEQYF.

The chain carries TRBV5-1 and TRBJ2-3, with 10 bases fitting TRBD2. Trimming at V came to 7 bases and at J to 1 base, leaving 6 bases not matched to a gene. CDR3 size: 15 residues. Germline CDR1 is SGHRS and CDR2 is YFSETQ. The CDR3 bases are TGCGCCAGCTTCCTAGCGGGAGTTGGCACAGATACGCAGTATTTT. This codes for CASFLAGVGTDTQYF. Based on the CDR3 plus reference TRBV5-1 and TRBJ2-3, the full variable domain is KAGVTQTPRYLIKTRGQQVTLSCSPISGHRSVSWYQQTPGQGLQFLFEYFSETQRNKGNFPGRFSGRQFSNSRSEMNVSTLELGDSALYLCASFLAGVGTDTQYFGPGTRLTVL.

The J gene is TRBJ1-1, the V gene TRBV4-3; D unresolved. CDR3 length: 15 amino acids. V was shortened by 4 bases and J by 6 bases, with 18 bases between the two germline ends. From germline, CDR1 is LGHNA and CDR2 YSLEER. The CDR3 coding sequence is TGCGCCAGCAGCCCCCTCCCGCTTAGAAACTCTGAAGCTTTCTTT. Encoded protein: CASSPLPLRNSEAFF.

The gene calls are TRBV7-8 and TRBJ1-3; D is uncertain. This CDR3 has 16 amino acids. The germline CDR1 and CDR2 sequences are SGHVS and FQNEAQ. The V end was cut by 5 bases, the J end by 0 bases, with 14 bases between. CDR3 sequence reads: CASSPRDVSSGNTIYF. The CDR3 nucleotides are TGTGCCAGCAGCCCACGAGACGTGAGCTCTGGAAACACCATATATTTT.

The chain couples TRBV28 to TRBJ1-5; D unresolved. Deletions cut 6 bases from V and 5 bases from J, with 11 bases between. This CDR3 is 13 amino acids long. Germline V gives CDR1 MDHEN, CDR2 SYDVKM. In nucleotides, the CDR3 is TGTGCCAGCAGGTCAGGAATGTATCAGCCCCAGCATTTT. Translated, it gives CASRSGMYQPQHF.

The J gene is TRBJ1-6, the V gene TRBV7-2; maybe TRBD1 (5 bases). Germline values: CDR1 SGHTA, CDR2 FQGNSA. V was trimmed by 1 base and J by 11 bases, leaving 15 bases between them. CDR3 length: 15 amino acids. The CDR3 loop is CASSLVGAVAAPLHF. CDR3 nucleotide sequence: TGTGCCAGCAGCTTAGTCGGGGCCGTTGCCGCACCCCTCCACTTT.

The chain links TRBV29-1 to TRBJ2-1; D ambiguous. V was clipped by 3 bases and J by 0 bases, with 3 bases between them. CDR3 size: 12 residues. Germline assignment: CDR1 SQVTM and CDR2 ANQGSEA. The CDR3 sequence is CSVDPSYNEQFF. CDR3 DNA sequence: TGCAGCGTTGATCCCTCCTACAATGAGCAGTTCTTC.

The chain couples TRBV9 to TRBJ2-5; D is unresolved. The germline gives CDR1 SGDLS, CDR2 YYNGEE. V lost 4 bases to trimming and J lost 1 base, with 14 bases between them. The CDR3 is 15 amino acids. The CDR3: CASSPRPRIQETQYF. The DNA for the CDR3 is TGTGCCAGCAGCCCTCGACCCCGAATCCAAGAGACCCAGTACTTC.

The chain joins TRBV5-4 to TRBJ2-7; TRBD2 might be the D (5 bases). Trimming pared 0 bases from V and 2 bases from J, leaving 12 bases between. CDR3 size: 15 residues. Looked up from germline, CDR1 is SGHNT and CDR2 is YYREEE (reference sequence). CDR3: CASSLGSVPTYEQYF. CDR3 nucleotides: TGTGCCAGCAGCTTGGGTAGCGTTCCAACCTACGAGCAGTACTTC.

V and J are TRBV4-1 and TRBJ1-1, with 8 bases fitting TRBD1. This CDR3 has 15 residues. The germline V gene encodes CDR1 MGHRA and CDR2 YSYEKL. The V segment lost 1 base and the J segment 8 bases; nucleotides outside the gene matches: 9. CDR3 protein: CASSQAGQGLPEAFF. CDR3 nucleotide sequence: TGCGCCAGCAGCCAAGCCGGACAGGGCCTCCCCGAAGCTTTCTTT.

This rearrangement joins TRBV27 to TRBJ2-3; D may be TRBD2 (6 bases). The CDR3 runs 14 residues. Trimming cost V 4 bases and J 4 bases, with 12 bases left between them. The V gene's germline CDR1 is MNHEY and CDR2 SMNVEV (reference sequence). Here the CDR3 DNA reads TGTGCCAGCAGTTCCCGCCGGGGGTCAGATACGCAGTATTTT. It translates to CASSSRRGSDTQYF.

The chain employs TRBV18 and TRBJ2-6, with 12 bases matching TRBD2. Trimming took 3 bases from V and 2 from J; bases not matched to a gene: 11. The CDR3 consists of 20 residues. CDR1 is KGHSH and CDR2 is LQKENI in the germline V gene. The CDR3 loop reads CASSPLLAGGIRAGANVLTF. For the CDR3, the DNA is TGTGCCAGCTCACCTTTACTAGCGGGAGGAATACGGGCTGGGGCCAACGTCCTGACTTTC.